This T cell receptor beta chain comes out of a study of low-dose radiotherapy and immunotherapy resistance in tumors (dated by TCRdb to the early 2020s). Turning to the overall study: Cohort 1 received 0.5 Gy per fraction every 2 weeks, with a prescribed total PTV dose of 6.5 Gy. Cohort 2 received 1 Gy per fraction every two weeks, with a total of 13 Gy over 26 weeks. Nivolumab was administered intravenously as a 240 mg flat dose every two weeks, and ipilimumab was administered intravenously at 1 mg/kg every six weeks. Every two weeks, patients got intravenous cyclophosphamide at 200 mg/m2, given one day ahead of each radiation and immunotherapy administration. Starting on cycle 1 day 1, patients took 300 mg of aspirin by mouth once daily for four cycles. First-strand cDNA was synthesized using Superscript III and a set of TRAV- and TRBV-specific primers, so that both TCRalpha and TCRbeta chains were covered. No randomization into treatment groups was done for the people taking part in the trial. The translational analysis covered eight patients: three from the first dose cohort and the first five from the second dose cohort. Deep sequencing of the TCRalpha and TCRbeta libraries was carried out on an Illumina MiniSeq instrument.

This clonotype was counted at least ten times. This clone's antigen is unknown. No base qualities exist here, and no much larger clone lies one base off it. The time point label on this specimen signifies: before trial treatment. Donors were enrolled in RACIN, a single-arm phase I dose-escalation trial in which nivolumab, ipilimumab, aspirin, low-dose cyclophosphamide and low-dose radiotherapy were combined. Patients were eligible if they had advanced solid tumors that were TIL-negative. The instrument was an Illumina MiniSeq. TCRs were amplified with Phusion for around 21 PCR cycles, with a constant-region primer paired with the adapter attached to the V primers. Amplification of the isolated mRNA was done with the MessageAmp II aRNA Amplification Kit, which involved a roughly 15-hour in vitro transcription at 37 degrees C. The Dynabeads mRNA DIRECT Purification Kit was used to isolate mRNA for TCR sequencing. Indexed Illumina adapters were added in a second approximately 25-cycle Phusion PCR, and the resulting products were purified with AMPure XP beads. The study's processing was this. Custom Perl scripts were used to pool TCR sequences that encoded the same protein, to remove out-of-frame sequences, and to calculate the abundance of each clonotype. Any TCR sequence supported by only a single read was excluded from analysis. Shannon entropy, Gini index, clonality, richness, and the frequency of TCRs shared between repertoires were included as repertoire metrics. TCRdb redid the processing of the public reads, applying fastp at Q25 and MiXCR, and retained in-frame beta chains. A single entry per CDR3 protein holds the most common genes and DNA from its merged rows. The V and J calls here are based on TCRdb, not the publication. This sample is represented by about 47,000 distinct CDR3 sequences; about 12% of them were singletons. Roughly 6.2% of the sample goes to the ten largest clones.

V is shortened by 4 bases, J by 0 bases, and the region joining them spans 10 bases. Based on the germline V gene, the CDR1 and CDR2 sequences are MDHEN and SYDVKM. The CDR3, from cysteine to phenylalanine, totals 14 residues. Only the CDR3 part of the read is kept: 42 bases, read in frame from the first base. Sequenced here: PBMCs, sampled before treatment. The chain is encoded by TRBV28 joined to TRBJ2-7; the D segment is perhaps TRBD1 or TRBD2, each sharing 5 matched bases. This receptor was obtained from a female donor with ovarian cancer. The DNA is as follows: TGTGCCAGCAGTTCCGGGACCCTCTCCTACGAGCAGTACTTC. It translates to CASSSGTLSYEQYF.